A selection of T cell receptor beta chains follows, all from one sample in a study of T cell responses to AZD1222 COVID-19 vaccine. The assay was immunoSEQ multiplex PCR, and TCRdb's table has in-frame clones only and misses some. The table has approximately 100,000 clones, over 90% seen once. This specimen was peripheral blood, taken on day 0 of AZD1222 vaccination. These receptors came from an adult in good health. CDR3s include the opening cysteine and the closing phenylalanine or tryptophan. Fields, in order: CDR3 DNA, CDR3 protein, clone size, J gene, D gene, V gene. The D gene is left open where the match is weak. Expanded clones are given a class, and other clones once, few, many or no size at all.

TGTGCCAGTAGTAGTGGCAGACTGGGGCCCATGGAGACCCAGTACTTC CASSSGRLGPMETQYF NA TRBJ2-5 NA TRBV19
TGTGCCAGCAGCATTTTGTCTAGCGGGAGGAGTTACGAGCAGTACTTC CASSILSSGRSYEQYF NA TRBJ2-7 TRBD2 TRBV11-2
TGTGCCAGCCACAACGGGTTCGTTATGGGCGAGCAGTACTTC CASHNGFVMGEQYF NA TRBJ2-7 NA TRBV11-2
TGTGCCTGGAGTGTAGGGAGTACCTACAATGAGCAGTTCTTC CAWSVGSTYNEQFF NA TRBJ2-1 NA TRBV30
TGTGCCACCTCGGGACAGGGACACCTCTCTAGCACAGATACGCAGTATTTT CATSGQGHLSSTDTQYF NA TRBJ2-3 TRBD1 TRBV24-1
TGTGCCAGCAGCTTAGGAAACTCCTACGAGCAGTACTTC CASSLGNSYEQYF NA TRBJ2-7 NA TRBV11-3
TGTGCCAGCAGTGAAAGGCGCAGGCCCCTCCAAGAGACCCAGTACTTC CASSERRRPLQETQYF NA TRBJ2-5 NA TRBV6-1
TGCAGCGTGGTGAGACAGGGAGGCTATGGCTACACCTTC CSVVRQGGYGYTF NA TRBJ1-2 TRBD1 TRBV29-1
TGTGCCAGCAGCGCCCCCAAAACACCCTACAATGAGCAGTTCTTC CASSAPKTPYNEQFF NA TRBJ2-1 NA TRBV6-5
TGCGCCAGCAGCCAAGAAACAGGGGTTGGTTACGAGCAGTACTTC CASSQETGVGYEQYF once TRBJ2-7 TRBD1 TRBV4-1
TGCGCCAGCAGTCAATCAAAGCCTCAAGGGTCGACAGGGGAGAGGACGTTTGCCTACGAGCAGTACTTC CASSQSKPQGSTGERTFAYEQYF NA TRBJ2-7 TRBD1 TRBV23-1
TGTGCCTGGAGTGTACTAGAGCGGTCCTACGAGCAGTACTTC CAWSVLERSYEQYF NA TRBJ2-7 NA TRBV30
TGTGCCAGTAGTGATCGGGGGACTAGCGGATACGAGCAGTACTTC CASSDRGTSGYEQYF NA TRBJ2-7 TRBD2 TRBV19
TGTGCCAGCTCACCCCCTCGGGGAGCGGGAGCCGTCGGTGAGCAGTTCTTC CASSPPRGAGAVGEQFF NA TRBJ2-1 TRBD2 TRBV18
TGTGCCAGCAGCCGGGACAGGGGGAACACTGAAGCTTTCTTT CASSRDRGNTEAFF NA TRBJ1-1 TRBD1 TRBV7-3
TGTGCCAGCAGCTTATCCCGGGAGCAGTACTTC CASSLSREQYF NA TRBJ2-7 NA TRBV11-3
TGTGCCAGCCGGGCGGCGGATGAAGCTTTCTTT CASRAADEAFF NA TRBJ1-1 NA TRBV28
TGTGCCAGCTCACGGTCAGGGCGGGACGGCTACACCTTC CASSRSGRDGYTF NA TRBJ1-2 NA TRBV18
TGTGCCAGCAGCGTAGCTCCTAGCGGGAGGGCGAACACCGGGGAGCTGTTTTTT CASSVAPSGRANTGELFF NA TRBJ2-2 TRBD2 TRBV9
TGTGCCAGCACTAGCGGGAGTGGGGAGCAGTACTTC CASTSGSGEQYF NA TRBJ2-7 TRBD2 TRBV27
TGTGCCAGCAGCCTGACTAGCGGCTCCTACAATGAGCAGTTCTTC CASSLTSGSYNEQFF NA TRBJ2-1 TRBD2 TRBV3-1/TRBV3-2
TGTGCCAGTAATCCCGGACAGGGTGGCAGGGGACAGCCCCAGCATTTT CASNPGQGGRGQPQHF NA TRBJ1-5 TRBD1 TRBV19
TGTGCCAGCAGCGGACCGTTCGGGTCCCAGCATTTT CASSGPFGSQHF once TRBJ1-5 NA TRBV2
TGTGCCAGCAGTGTTCGGATGTATTCACCCCTCCACTTT CASSVRMYSPLHF NA TRBJ1-6 NA TRBV2
TGTGCCAGCAGTTTAGTAGGGGGCACTGAAGCTTTCTTT CASSLVGGTEAFF NA TRBJ1-1 NA TRBV27
TGCAGCGTTGAACTACAATCCTACGAGCAGTACTTC CSVELQSYEQYF NA TRBJ2-7 NA TRBV29-1
TGCGCCAGCAGCCAAGTTCCAACAGCGGGGGATAGGGATACGCAGTATTTT CASSQVPTAGDRDTQYF NA TRBJ2-3 TRBD2 TRBV4-1
TGTGCCATCAGTGACCGCCCTAGAGCGGGGGTCTCCTACGAGCAGTACTTC CAISDRPRAGVSYEQYF NA TRBJ2-7 TRBD2 TRBV10-3
TGTGCCAGCAGGCCAGGGGGAACATCCACTGAAGCTTTCTTT CASRPGGTSTEAFF NA TRBJ1-1 TRBD1 TRBV28
TGTGCCAGCAGCTTAGGGGCGCCGGCTAACTATGGCTACACCTTC CASSLGAPANYGYTF NA TRBJ1-2 NA TRBV7-2
TGTGCCAGCAGTCACCCCGGGACTAGCGGGGGTGAGCAGTTCTTC CASSHPGTSGGEQFF NA TRBJ2-1 TRBD2 TRBV5-4